The 14 T cell receptor beta chains below were found in one sample sequenced in a study of graft-versus-host responses after intestinal transplantation (TCRdb year 2021). No antigen has been assigned to these receptors. The library was generated by the immunoSEQ multiplex PCR assay. Entries here come from immuneACCESS through TCRdb and include only in-frame sequences with V and J called. Some clones fail to appear in such tables; in the studies checked, an unresolved V gene covers under half of the shortfall, and the cause of the remainder is unknown. The sample data list tens of thousands of clones, and around 83% of these were observed just once. The top ten hold about 18% of the sample. In the paper's terms, the time point label means: cells obtained before transplantation from donor or recipient. Sequenced here: unstimulated CD8+ T cells sorted from spleen or lymph node cells, sampled before intestinal transplant. These receptors all stem from a human donor who received an intestinal transplant.

The chain combines TRBV5-1 with TRBJ2-2; possible D gene TRBD2, 6 bases. The CDR3 extends over 16 amino acids. Germline V lookup: CDR1 SGHRS, CDR2 YFSETQ. Trimming took off 0 bases at V and 5 bases at J, with 14 bases between the two ends. Here the CDR3 DNA reads TGCGCCAGCAGCTTGGGGTCTTGGGGACTTACCGGGGAGCTGTTTTTT. This translates into CASSLGSWGLTGELFF.

V gene TRBV27 combines with J gene TRBJ2-7; no firm D call. The germline gives CDR1 MNHEY, CDR2 SMNVEV (reference sequence). This CDR3 has 13 residues. The V end lost 0 bases, the J end lost 3 bases, and 6 bases lay between the germline ends. CDR3: CASSLSAFYEQYF. CDR3 bases: TGTGCCAGCAGTTTATCGGCCTTCTACGAGCAGTACTTC.

CDR3 in DNA: TGTGCCAGCAGCCCCTACGGGAGGGGGTACCAAGAGACCCAGTACTTC. This gives the protein CASSPYGRGYQETQYF. This rearrangement joins TRBV7-6 to TRBJ2-5, with TRBD2 matching 8 bases. This CDR3 comprises 16 residues. With V trimmed by 5 bases and J by 0 bases, 8 bases remained unmatched. The germline V gene encodes CDR1 SGHVS and CDR2 FNYEAQ.

The J gene is TRBJ2-3, the V gene TRBV4-1, with 11 bases that match TRBD2. The CDR3 covers 16 residues. V shed 0 bases, J shed 4 bases, and the junction held 3 bases outside the gene matches. CDR1 is MGHRA and CDR2 is YSYEKL in the germline V gene. CDR3 sequence reads: CASSQDVGLAADTQYF. The CDR3 coding sequence is TGCGCCAGCAGCCAAGATGTGGGACTAGCGGCAGATACGCAGTATTTT.

This clone has a single count. This same CDR3 is encoded by further DNA sequences in the sample. This sequence joins TRBV28 and TRBJ2-7; no clear D. CDR1 and CDR2 from the germline V gene are MDHEN and SYDVKM. Trimming removed 3 bases from V and 1 base from J, with 1 base in between. This CDR3 contains 11 residues. CDR3 coding DNA: TGTGCCAGCAGTTTTTCCTACGAGCAGTACTTC. Amino acid sequence: CASSFSYEQYF.

The chain joins TRBV5-1 to TRBJ2-3, with D possibly matching TRBD1 (6 bases). There are 15 residues in the CDR3. Germline V gives CDR1 SGHRS, CDR2 YFSETQ. Between the trimmed V and J ends, which lost 1 base and 4 bases, there was a span of 13 bases. The CDR3 sequence: CASSLTGTRSDTQYF. CDR3 nucleotides: TGCGCCAGCAGCTTGACAGGGACCAGGTCAGATACGCAGTATTTT.

The rearrangement uses TRBV4-2 and TRBJ2-5; D may be TRBD1 (7 bases). CDR1 and CDR2 from the germline V gene are LGHNA and YNFKEQ. This CDR3 is built from 15 residues. Trimming took 0 bases from V and 4 from J, leaving 12 bases between them. CDR3 in DNA: TGTGCCAGCAGCCAAGAGACAGGGAGGCTAGAGACCCAGTACTTC. Its protein product is CASSQETGRLETQYF.

V is TRBV11-2 and J is TRBJ2-7, with a weak D call TRBD1 (6 bases). V was cut by 3 bases and J by 2 bases, with 20 bases left in between. This CDR3 contains 17 residues. CDR1 SGHAT and CDR2 FQNNGV come from the germline V gene. This CDR3 reads CASSLGSGHFFAYEQYF. CDR3 nucleotides: TGTGCCAGCAGCTTGGGGTCGGGACACTTCTTCGCCTACGAGCAGTACTTC. The entire variable domain, with the rest obtained from reference TRBV11-2 and TRBJ2-7, is as follows: EAGVAQSPRYKIIEKRQSVAFWCNPISGHATLYWYQQILGQGPKLLIQFQNNGVVDDSQLPKDRFSAERLKGVDSTLKIQPAKLEDSAVYLCASSLGSGHFFAYEQYFGPGTRLTVT.

The V gene is TRBV18, the J gene TRBJ1-6, with D possibly TRBD1 on 5 matching bases. Per germline, CDR1 KGHSH and CDR2 LQKENI. The V and J ends lost 2 bases and 8 bases respectively, with 19 bases between them. This CDR3 spans 17 amino acids. The CDR3: CASSPTPRALYYSPLHF. CDR3 DNA: TGTGCCAGCTCACCAACTCCCAGGGCCCTATACTATTCACCCCTCCACTTT.

The V call is TRBV14, the J call TRBJ1-1; D is ambiguous. The V end lost 1 base, the J end lost 10 bases, and 10 bases lay between the germline ends. The germline V gene encodes CDR1 SGHDN and CDR2 FVKESK. The CDR3 runs to 12 residues. CDR3 residues: CASSQVRQTAFF. The CDR3 nucleotides are TGTGCCAGCAGCCAAGTCCGGCAGACAGCTTTCTTT.

The gene calls are TRBV7-6 and TRBJ1-2; D gene ambiguous. Germline CDR1 is SGHVS and CDR2 is FNYEAQ. V lost 1 base to trimming and J lost 4 bases, with 10 bases between them. This CDR3 has 14 residues. For the CDR3, the DNA is TGTGCCAGCAGCTTAGAAGGTTCGGGCTATGGCTACACCTTC. Translated, it gives CASSLEGSGYGYTF.

The CDR3 DNA follows: TGTGCCAGCAGTTACGAGGACAGCTACAATGAGCAGTTCTTC. Translating gives CASSYEDSYNEQFF. The chain is built from TRBV6-5 and TRBJ2-1; tentatively, D is TRBD1 (6 bases). V was shortened by 2 bases and J by 3 bases, with 8 bases between the two germline ends. CDR3 length: 14 residues. The germline V gene encodes CDR1 MNHEY and CDR2 SVGAGI.

This chain uses TRBV10-1 with TRBJ1-1; weak D call: TRBD1 (5 bases). V shed 2 bases and J shed 5 bases, with 6 bases lying between them. Germline CDR1 reads WNHNN; CDR2 reads SYGVQD (reference sequence). CDR3 length: 12 amino acids. CDR3 residues: CASSEGGTEAFF. The DNA for the CDR3 is TGCGCCAGCAGTGAGGGGGGGACTGAAGCTTTCTTT.

The genes are TRBV27 and TRBJ2-7; TRBD1 agrees at 9 bases. The V gene end was trimmed by 5 bases and the J gene end by 7 bases; junction bases not matched to a gene: 12. Germline CDR1 reads MNHEY; CDR2 reads SMNVEV (reference sequence). The length of the CDR3 is 15 residues. The CDR3 loop reads CASSAPGQGLGEQYF. The CDR3 coding sequence is TGTGCCAGCAGTGCCCCGGGACAGGGATTGGGAGAGCAGTACTTC.